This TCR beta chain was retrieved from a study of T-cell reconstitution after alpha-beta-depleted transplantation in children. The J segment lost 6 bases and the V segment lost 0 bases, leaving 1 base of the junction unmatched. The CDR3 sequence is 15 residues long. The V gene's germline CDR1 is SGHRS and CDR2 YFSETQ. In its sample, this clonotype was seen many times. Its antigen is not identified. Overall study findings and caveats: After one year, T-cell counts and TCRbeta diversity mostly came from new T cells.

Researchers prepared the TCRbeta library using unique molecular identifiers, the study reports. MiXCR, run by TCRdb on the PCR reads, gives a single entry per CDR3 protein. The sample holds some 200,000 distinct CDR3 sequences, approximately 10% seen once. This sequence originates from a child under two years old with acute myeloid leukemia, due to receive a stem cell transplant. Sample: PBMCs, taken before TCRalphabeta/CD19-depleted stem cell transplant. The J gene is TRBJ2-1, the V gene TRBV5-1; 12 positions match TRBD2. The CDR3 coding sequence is TGCGCCAGCAGCTTGGGGGGACTAGCGGGCAATGAGCAGTTCTTC. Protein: CASSLGGLAGNEQFF.